The next 27 T cell receptor beta chains were all read from a single sample in a study of identifying expanded T cells in peripheral blood. Produced via immunoSEQ multiplex PCR; TCRdb's table is partial and in-frame only. The data hold under 150,000 clones, with around 84% observed a single time. What was sequenced was blood. These receptors originate from a person aged 18 to 75 in good health.

This chain connects TRBV7-2 to TRBJ1-2; no reliable D call. CDR3 length: 15 amino acids. Trimming removed 5 bases at V and 8 bases at J, with 21 bases between. Germline V lookup: CDR1 SGHTA, CDR2 FQGNSA. The chain's CDR3 is CASSPLDTWGGGYTF. Here the CDR3 DNA reads TGTGCCAGCAGCCCCCTCGATACTTGGGGTGGGGGCTACACCTTC.

The chain joins TRBV4-3 to TRBJ2-1; 10 nucleotides align to TRBD2. The junction had 9 bases not matched to a gene; V was cut back by 3 bases and J by 7 bases. Germline CDR1 and CDR2: LGHNA and YSLEER. This CDR3 contains 16 residues. This CDR3 reads CASSQVAGGGRNEQFF. The CDR3 DNA reads as TGCGCCAGCAGCCAGGTAGCGGGGGGAGGGCGTAATGAGCAGTTCTTC.

The chain couples TRBV7-9 to TRBJ2-7, with TRBD1 matching over 9 bases. The J segment lost 5 bases and the V segment lost 3 bases, leaving 5 bases of the junction unmatched. CDR3 length: 14 amino acids. Germline CDR1 reads SEHNR; CDR2 reads FQNEAQ (reference sequence). The CDR3 protein is CASSFTGQGDEQYF. The CDR3 DNA reads as TGTGCCAGCAGCTTTACGGGACAGGGCGACGAGCAGTACTTC.

The chain uses TRBV7-2 and TRBJ2-7, with D possibly being TRBD1 (5 bases). The V and J ends lost 2 bases and 6 bases respectively, with 11 bases between them. The length of the CDR3 is 13 residues. From germline, CDR1 is SGHTA and CDR2 FQGNSA. DNA for the CDR3: TGTGCCAGCAGCTTATTTACAGGTACCGAGCAGTACTTC. Translation gives CASSLFTGTEQYF.

V gene TRBV7-8 combines with J gene TRBJ2-3; no definite D call. The CDR3 consists of 15 residues. CDR1 SGHVS and CDR2 FQNEAQ come from the germline V gene. The V end lost 0 bases, the J end lost 1 base, and 8 bases lay between the germline ends. CDR3 protein: CASSLAPSRTDTQYF. For the CDR3, the DNA is TGTGCCAGCAGCTTAGCCCCGTCTCGCACAGATACGCAGTATTTT.

This clone was detected a few times. J is TRBJ1-2 and V is TRBV7-2, with 7 bases identical to TRBD1. V shed 5 bases and J 8 bases; nucleotides not matched to a gene: 8. This CDR3 contains 13 residues. Germline CDR1 reads SGHTA; CDR2 reads FQGNSA. Written as DNA, the CDR3 is TGTGCCAGCAGCCCTCAGACAGGGCGGGGCTACACCTTC. Translating gives CASSPQTGRGYTF.

The table lists this clone with a few counts. The chain couples TRBV27 to TRBJ2-1, with a tentative D call TRBD1 (6 bases). This CDR3 region has 14 residues. Germline lookup yields CDR1 MNHEY and CDR2 SMNVEV (reference sequence). The V gene lost 5 bases and the J gene lost 7 bases, with 15 bases spanning the gap. The chain's CDR3 is CASSQTGIGNEQFF. The CDR3 DNA follows: TGTGCCAGCAGTCAAACAGGGATTGGGAATGAGCAGTTCTTC.

The chain recombines TRBV15 with TRBJ1-1; D gene unclear. This CDR3 has 14 amino acids. The ends were cut back, 3 bases at V and 8 bases at J, with 16 bases in the middle. Germline CDR1 reads LNHNV; CDR2 reads YYDKDF (reference sequence). CDR3 sequence: CATSRAGLFVEAFF. The CDR3 DNA is TGTGCCACCAGCAGGGCGGGTCTTTTTGTGGAAGCTTTCTTT.

This sequence joins TRBV11-2 and TRBJ2-3; 9 bases align to TRBD2. Per germline, CDR1 SGHAT and CDR2 FQNNGV. CDR3 length equals 17 residues. Trimming cost V 3 bases and J 4 bases; bases outside gene matches: 11. The CDR3: CASSLGQGGGASDTQYF. The CDR3 DNA reads TGTGCCAGCAGCTTGGGTCAGGGCGGGGGGGCCTCAGATACGCAGTATTTT.

This rearrangement joins TRBV19 to TRBJ1-4; D may be TRBD1 (5 bases). Per germline, CDR1 LNHDA and CDR2 SQIVND (reference sequence). V gave up 3 bases and J gave up 2 bases, with 13 bases separating them. CDR3 size: 16 residues. The CDR3 nucleotides are TGTGCCAGTAGTATTGGCTCGGGACTCACTAATGAAAAACTGTTTTTT. It specifies CASSIGSGLTNEKLFF.

The V gene is TRBV7-9, the J gene TRBJ2-7; D uncertain. The germline gives CDR1 SEHNR, CDR2 FQNEAQ (reference sequence). CDR3 length: 12 residues. Trimming shortened V by 6 bases and J by 4 bases, and 10 bases separated the two germline ends. This CDR3 reads CASSSGPYEQYF. As DNA, the CDR3 is TGTGCCAGCAGTTCCGGGCCATACGAGCAGTACTTC.

This chain links TRBV7-2 with TRBJ2-7; 8 bases are a match to TRBD1. The CDR3 length is 17 residues. The J segment lost 5 bases and the V segment lost 2 bases, leaving 14 bases of the junction unmatched. Looked up from germline, CDR1 is SGHTA and CDR2 is FQGNSA. The DNA of the CDR3 is TGTGCCAGCAGCTTAAGAAGCCGGGACAGGCCCCCCAACGAGCAGTACTTC. Translating it yields CASSLRSRDRPPNEQYF.

The genes are TRBV18 and TRBJ1-2, with 7 bases aligning to TRBD1. The CDR3 consists of 17 residues. V gave up 6 bases and J gave up 4 bases; unmatched junction bases: 17. Per germline, CDR1 KGHSH and CDR2 LQKENI. CDR3 amino acids: CASSLNRGLRVAYGYTF. CDR3 DNA: TGTGCCAGCTCGTTAAACAGGGGACTAAGGGTGGCCTATGGCTACACCTTC.

The chain recombines TRBV6-5 with TRBJ1-3; 7 bases are shared with TRBD1. Germline loops: CDR1 MNHEY, CDR2 SVGAGI. V was pared by 0 bases and J by 4 bases, with 3 bases of the junction left unmatched. The CDR3 loop spans 15 amino acids. The CDR3 nucleotides read TGTGCCAGCAGTTACTCAGGACAGGACGGAAACACCATATATTTT. This encodes CASSYSGQDGNTIYF.

This clone was observed a few times. The V call is TRBV7-9, the J call TRBJ1-3; tentative D call: TRBD1 (6 bases). This CDR3 spans 16 amino acids. The V end was cut by 4 bases, the J end by 6 bases, with 19 bases between. Germline V lookup: CDR1 SEHNR, CDR2 FQNEAQ (reference sequence). DNA of the CDR3: TGTGCCAGCAGCTCTGATCTTGTAGGGGGATCAAACACCATATATTTT. Protein: CASSSDLVGGSNTIYF.

The chain joins TRBV9 to TRBJ1-6; D gene uncertain. In germline, CDR1 is SGDLS, CDR2 YYNGEE. The ends were cut back, 0 bases at V and 9 bases at J, with 19 bases in the middle. This CDR3 has 17 amino acids. In DNA form, the CDR3 reads TGTGCCAGCAGCGTAGGGGAGGGTGACTTGGGAAGTTCACCCCTCCACTTT. It is translated as CASSVGEGDLGSSPLHF.

A note on this clone: Other nucleotide sequences from this sample produce the same CDR3. The chain carries TRBV5-1 and TRBJ1-3; 8 bases align to TRBD1. Per germline, CDR1 SGHRS and CDR2 YFSETQ. The CDR3 is 14 amino acids. The junction had 1 base not matched to a gene; V was cut back by 4 bases and J by 1 base. CDR3 sequence reads: CASSRQGSGNTIYF. The DNA of the CDR3 is TGCGCCAGCAGCAGACAGGGGTCTGGAAACACCATATATTTT.

This rearrangement joins TRBV7-2 to TRBJ2-3; the match to TRBD1 covers 7 bases. With V trimmed by 3 bases and J by 2 bases, 8 bases remained unmatched. The CDR3 extends over 16 amino acids. Germline CDR1 SGHTA, CDR2 FQGNSA. CDR3 protein: CASSFTGASITDTQYF. CDR3 DNA sequence: TGTGCCAGCAGCTTTACAGGGGCCTCAATCACAGATACGCAGTATTTT.

This clone was found once. This chain connects TRBV7-9 to TRBJ2-1; 7 nucleotides match TRBD1. Germline V gene data show CDR1 as SEHNR and CDR2 as FQNEAQ (reference sequence). CDR3 length: 14 residues. J gave up 8 bases and V 6 bases, and 10 bases lay outside the gene matches. CDR3 amino acids: CASSFGQDWDEQFF. Written as DNA, the CDR3 is TGTGCCAGCAGTTTCGGACAGGACTGGGATGAGCAGTTCTTC.

This chain links TRBV4-3 with TRBJ2-1; 9 nucleotides match TRBD1. Germline loops: CDR1 LGHNA, CDR2 YSLEER. Germline trimming cut 0 bases from V and 4 bases from J; bases unmatched to any gene: 4. CDR3 length: 16 amino acids. CDR3 loop: CASSQETGGSYNEQFF. In DNA, the CDR3 is TGCGCCAGCAGCCAAGAGACAGGGGGAAGTTACAATGAGCAGTTCTTC.

This clone was seen a few times. The chain combines TRBV7-3 with TRBJ2-3, with 7 bases identical to TRBD1. V trimming: 5 bases; J trimming: 6 bases; junction bases outside the gene matches: 8. The CDR3 totals 14 residues. In germline, CDR1 is SGHTA, CDR2 FQGTGA. As DNA, the CDR3 is TGTGCCAGCAGCAAAACAGGGGACCAGGATACGCAGTATTTT. This sequence encodes CASSKTGDQDTQYF.

The rearrangement links TRBV7-3 to TRBJ2-6; D uncertain. CDR1 SGHTA and CDR2 FQGTGA come from the germline V gene. This CDR3 comprises 15 residues. V was clipped by 2 bases and J by 0 bases, with 5 bases between them. CDR3: CASSLHGSGANVLTF. In DNA, the CDR3 is TGTGCCAGCAGCTTACACGGCTCTGGGGCCAACGTCCTGACTTTC.

The chain carries TRBV5-1 and TRBJ2-7, with 8 bases that match TRBD1. This CDR3 has 14 amino acids. The J segment lost 8 bases and the V segment lost 3 bases, leaving 10 bases of the junction unmatched. The germline V gene encodes CDR1 SGHRS and CDR2 YFSETQ. This CDR3 reads CASSSEDRVSQQYF. CDR3 nucleotide sequence: TGCGCCAGCAGCTCCGAGGACAGGGTTTCGCAGCAGTACTTC.

The chain links TRBV6-5 to TRBJ1-1; tentatively, D is TRBD1 (5 bases). The germline V gene has CDR1 MNHEY and CDR2 SVGAGI. This CDR3 contains 14 residues. Trimming removed 7 bases at V and 0 bases at J, with 12 bases between. The CDR3 protein is CASKQRGLNTEAFF. The CDR3 nucleotides are TGTGCCAGCAAACAACGGGGCTTGAACACTGAAGCTTTCTTT.

As regards this clone: The conserved phenylalanine or tryptophan normally closing the CDR3 is absent here, so this likely arose from a read error. The DNA is omitted, as the CDR3 cannot be located on it reliably, and the CDR3 follows TCRdb's listing. The rearrangement joins TRBV5-8 to TRBJ1-1. Germline values: CDR1 SGHTS, CDR2 YDEGEE. From its first to its last residue, the CDR3 has 12 amino acids. The CDR3 region is CASSLRASLMLY.

The rearrangement links TRBV4-3 to TRBJ2-1, with D perhaps matching TRBD1 (6 bases). CDR1 is LGHNA and CDR2 is YSLEER in the germline V gene. The CDR3 extends over 15 amino acids. The V and J ends lost 1 base and 12 bases respectively, with 19 bases between them. As DNA, the CDR3 is TGCGCCAGCAGCCAAGGTGTGGTGGGGGCGGTGGGGCAGTTCTTC. Its protein is CASSQGVVGAVGQFF.

The chain has TRBV7-9 and TRBJ2-7; D unclear. Trimming pared 0 bases from V and 3 bases from J, leaving 12 bases between. Germline CDR1 and CDR2: SEHNR and FQNEAQ (reference sequence). CDR3 length equals 15 residues. The chain's CDR3 is CASSLARGIYYEQYF. For the CDR3, the DNA is TGTGCCAGCAGCTTAGCCCGAGGCATCTACTACGAGCAGTACTTC.